Below are 24 T cell receptor beta chains sequenced from a single sample in a study of blood T cells in healthy people across ages. Primers used in a second PCR of about 6 to 11 cycles were a sample-barcoded 5' primer and a J-beta primer mix. Each CDR3 protein gets one entry after TCRdb re-called the 5' RACE reads with MiXCR. The data contain about 900,000 distinct CDR3 sequences, roughly 48% of them singletons. Input material: blood. The receptors shown here come from a man younger than 40 in good health.

The table lists this clonotype with a few counts. The rearrangement uses TRBV3-1 and TRBJ2-4; D possibly uses TRBD1 or TRBD2 (5 bases each). The V end lost 0 bases, the J end lost 2 bases, and 14 bases lay between the germline ends. The CDR3 loop spans 17 amino acids. Germline CDR1 reads LGHDT; CDR2 reads YNNKEL (reference sequence). CDR3: CASSQDLDGDPKNIQYF. Here the CDR3 DNA reads TGTGCCAGCAGCCAAGATCTTGATGGGGACCCCAAAAACATTCAGTACTTC. The whole variable domain, remainder taken from reference TRBV3-1 and TRBJ2-4, is DTAVSQTPKYLVTQMGNDKSIKCEQNLGHDTMYWYKQDSKKFLKIMFSYNNKELIINETVPNRFSPKSPDKAHLNLHINSLELGDSAVYFCASSQDLDGDPKNIQYFGAGTRLSVL.

The gene calls are TRBV6-5 and TRBJ1-2; possibly TRBD1 for D (5 bases). With 0 bases removed from V and 0 bases from J, the gap between germline ends came to 11 bases. Germline CDR1 MNHEY, CDR2 SVGAGI. This CDR3 has 16 amino acids. Here the CDR3 DNA reads TGTGCCAGCAGTTACTCAGCCACAGGATCTAACTATGGCTACACCTTC. The encoded protein is CASSYSATGSNYGYTF.

The V call is TRBV7-2, the J call TRBJ2-1; D unclear. The CDR3 extends over 14 amino acids. CDR1 and CDR2 from the germline V gene are SGHTA and FQGNSA. V dropped 4 bases and J dropped 1 base, with 8 bases sitting between them. CDR3 region: CASSSILSYNEQFF. The CDR3 DNA sequence: TGTGCCAGCAGCTCAATACTTTCCTACAATGAGCAGTTCTTC.

V usage is TRBV12-3 or TRBV12-4 and J usage is TRBJ1-4; D gene ambiguous. The V and J ends lost 2 bases and 0 bases respectively, with 4 bases between them. CDR3 length equals 14 residues. The chain's CDR3 is CASSLSPTNEKLFF. The CDR3 DNA reads as TGTGCCAGCAGTTTATCGCCAACTAATGAAAAACTGTTTTTT.

The V call is TRBV20-1, the J call TRBJ2-3, with D possibly being TRBD2 (7 bases). Trimming removed 6 bases at V and 1 base at J, with 17 bases between. The CDR3 is 15 residues long. Germline values: CDR1 DFQATT, CDR2 SNEGSKA (reference sequence). DNA of the CDR3: TGCAGTGCCCCGGGGGGCGGATTGGGCACAGATACGCAGTATTTT. Its translation is CSAPGGGLGTDTQYF.

This rearrangement joins TRBV20-1 to TRBJ2-4, with 7 bases that match TRBD1. CDR3 length: 13 amino acids. Trimming cost V 2 bases and J 13 bases; bases outside gene matches: 11. Germline lookup yields CDR1 DFQATT and CDR2 SNEGSKA (reference sequence). The CDR3 spells CSARRQGSYGQYF. DNA for the CDR3: TGCAGTGCTAGAAGACAGGGCTCCTACGGGCAGTACTTC.

With respect to this clonotype: This may be a read error: a much more frequent sequence differs by one nucleotide. The chain uses TRBV24-1 and TRBJ2-3; D unclear. Germline V gene lookup returns CDR1 KGHDR and CDR2 SFDVKD. The CDR3 spans 15 residues. The CDR3 region has the DNA TGTGCCACCAGTGATTCGGTACGCCACACAGATACGCGGTATTTT. This encodes CATSDSVRHTDTRYF.

As for this clonotype: This clone may be a read error of a much larger clone one base away. The J gene is TRBJ2-1, the V gene TRBV21-1; TRBD1 is taken as the D call from the table, unchecked against the DNA. TRBV21-1 is flagged as a pseudogene. The CDR3 runs 12 residues. CDR3 nucleotides: TGTGCCAGCAGTTTAGTCAGGGCTGAGCAGTTCTTC. It codes for CASSLVRAEQFF.

V gene TRBV7-3 combines with J gene TRBJ2-6; D call uncertain. Germline values: CDR1 SGHTA, CDR2 FQGTGA. V lost 2 bases to trimming and J lost 1 base, with 9 bases between them. The CDR3 is made up of 16 amino acids. CDR3 sequence (DNA): TGTGCCAGCAGCTTACAGTTCGGTTCTGGGGCCAACGTCCTGACTTTC. Protein sequence: CASSLQFGSGANVLTF.

This clonotype was counted only a few times. V gene TRBV7-2 combines with J gene TRBJ2-1; D possibly corresponds to TRBD1 (5 bases). Trimming left V 5 bases short and J 6 bases short, with 17 bases between. CDR1 SGHTA and CDR2 FQGNSA come from the germline V gene. There are 15 residues in the CDR3. CDR3 coding DNA: TGTGCCAGCAGCCCAGGCCAGGGCCGTTTCAATGAGCAGTTCTTC. Its protein is CASSPGQGRFNEQFF.

This chain joins TRBV5-1 and TRBJ2-1; TRBD1 is a possible D gene (6 bases). V was clipped by 0 bases and J by 0 bases, with 10 bases between them. The CDR3 extends over 16 amino acids. Looked up from germline, CDR1 is SGHRS and CDR2 is YFSETQ. For the CDR3, the DNA is TGCGCCAGCAGCTTGGAGCAGGGGAGCTCCTACAATGAGCAGTTCTTC. It codes for CASSLEQGSSYNEQFF.

CDR3: CASSEGLAGGPVETQYF. The CDR3 nucleotides read TGTGCCAGCAGCGAGGGGCTAGCGGGGGGTCCGGTAGAGACCCAGTACTTC. The rearrangement uses TRBV9 and TRBJ2-5; 11 positions match TRBD2. Germline V gene data show CDR1 as SGDLS and CDR2 as YYNGEE. The J segment lost 4 bases and the V segment lost 3 bases, leaving 11 bases of the junction unmatched. The CDR3 spans 17 residues.

This clonotype was found once. This rearrangement joins TRBV24-1 to TRBJ2-1; 8 bases agree with TRBD1. Germline loops: CDR1 KGHDR, CDR2 SFDVKD. The trim removed 3 bases at V and 2 bases at J, leaving 2 bases unmatched. The CDR3 has 15 residues. The CDR3 is CATSDPGQAYNEQFF. CDR3 sequence (DNA): TGTGCCACCAGTGATCCGGGACAGGCCTACAATGAGCAGTTCTTC.

CDR3 bases: TGTGCCAGCAGCAAAGCCCGGGCTGCTTATAACACGCAGTATTTT. It codes for CASSKARAAYNTQYF. This sequence joins TRBV21-1 and TRBJ2-3; TRBD1 is the table's D call and was not checked against the DNA. TRBV21-1 is listed as a pseudogene. The CDR3 totals 15 residues.

This clonotype showed up many times. This chain connects TRBV7-2 to TRBJ2-7; D remains ambiguous. CDR1 and CDR2 from the germline V gene are SGHTA and FQGNSA. V lost 5 bases and J lost 3, with 14 bases in between. This CDR3 has 14 residues. The CDR3: CASSRTPTHYEQYF. In DNA form, the CDR3 reads TGTGCCAGCAGCCGCACACCGACCCACTACGAGCAGTACTTC.

J is TRBJ1-1 and V is TRBV3-1, with a weak D call TRBD1 (5 bases). CDR1 is LGHDT, CDR2 YNNKEL, per germline (reference sequence). The CDR3 spans 13 residues. V was pared by 6 bases and J by 2 bases, with 10 bases between. Here the CDR3 DNA reads TGTGCCAGCAGAAGGGGTCTCAACACTGAAGCTTTCTTT. Translated: CASRRGLNTEAFF.

V is TRBV27 and J is TRBJ2-3, with D maybe TRBD1 (5 bases). The CDR3 spans 13 residues. Germline V CDR1 and CDR2: MNHEY, SMNVEV (reference sequence). The ends were cut back, 6 bases at V and 2 bases at J, with 9 bases in the middle. The CDR3 region is CASRRTHTDTQYF. CDR3 DNA sequence: TGTGCCAGCAGACGGACACACACAGATACGCAGTATTTT.

The chain joins TRBV20-1 to TRBJ2-1; D gene ambiguous. This CDR3 is built from 14 residues. Trimming took off 4 bases at V and 2 bases at J, with 12 bases between the two ends. CDR1 is DFQATT, CDR2 SNEGSKA, per germline (reference sequence). The CDR3 protein is CSAIEVSPYNEQFF. The CDR3 DNA follows: TGCAGTGCTATCGAAGTGAGCCCCTACAATGAGCAGTTCTTC.

This clonotype came up a few times. V is TRBV7-8 and J is TRBJ2-3; 7 bases line up with TRBD2. The CDR3 loop spans 14 amino acids. Germline V CDR1 and CDR2: SGHVS, FQNEAQ. Trimming cost V 5 bases and J 6 bases; bases outside gene matches: 8. The CDR3 bases are TGTGCCAGCAGCGGGACTACTATTGTGGATACGCAGTATTTT. Protein sequence: CASSGTTIVDTQYF.

The chain is built from TRBV6-5 and TRBJ1-1, with TRBD1 as a possible D gene (5 bases). The CDR3 contains 15 residues. Germline V gives CDR1 MNHEY, CDR2 SVGAGI. V was pared by 0 bases and J by 6 bases, with 14 bases between. CDR3 DNA: TGTGCCAGCAGTTACTCGTGGGGAGGGGCGGCTGAAGCTTTCTTT. This translates into CASSYSWGGAAEAFF.

The chain employs TRBV29-1 and TRBJ2-1; 11 nucleotides match TRBD2. Germline V gene lookup returns CDR1 SQVTM and CDR2 ANQGSEA. V was clipped by 4 bases and J by 1 base; unmatched bases: 9. The CDR3 length is 17 residues. In DNA form, the CDR3 reads TGCAGCGTTGTAGGTAGCGGGGGGGGACTTTCCTACAATGAGCAGTTCTTC. Protein product: CSVVGSGGGLSYNEQFF.

The chain couples TRBV6-2 or TRBV6-3 to TRBJ2-3, with a weak D call TRBD2 (6 bases). This CDR3 is built from 13 residues. The germline gives CDR1 MNHEY, CDR2 SVGEGT. V was clipped by 10 bases and J by 2 bases, with 13 bases between them. The CDR3 region has the DNA TGTGCCAACGCCGGGGGACTCACAGATACGCAGTATTTT. Amino acid sequence: CANAGGLTDTQYF.

V and J are TRBV20-1 and TRBJ1-4; possible D gene TRBD1, 5 bases. V lost 3 bases, J lost 2 bases, and 10 bases lay in between. The CDR3 spans 14 residues. Looked up from germline, CDR1 is DFQATT and CDR2 is SNEGSKA (reference sequence). In DNA form, the CDR3 reads TGCAGTGCTAGCCCCGAGGGGACTAATGAAAAACTGTTTTTT. It encodes CSASPEGTNEKLFF.

Written as DNA, the CDR3 is TGTGCCAGCAGCCCAGAGGGACTAGCGGGCGCCCAGTACTTC. It yields the protein CASSPEGLAGAQYF. This chain links TRBV3-1 with TRBJ2-7, with 12 bases lining up with TRBD2. This CDR3 has 14 amino acids. Germline V gives CDR1 LGHDT, CDR2 YNNKEL (reference sequence). After removal of 4 bases from V and 10 bases from J, the junction contained 8 bases not matched to a gene.